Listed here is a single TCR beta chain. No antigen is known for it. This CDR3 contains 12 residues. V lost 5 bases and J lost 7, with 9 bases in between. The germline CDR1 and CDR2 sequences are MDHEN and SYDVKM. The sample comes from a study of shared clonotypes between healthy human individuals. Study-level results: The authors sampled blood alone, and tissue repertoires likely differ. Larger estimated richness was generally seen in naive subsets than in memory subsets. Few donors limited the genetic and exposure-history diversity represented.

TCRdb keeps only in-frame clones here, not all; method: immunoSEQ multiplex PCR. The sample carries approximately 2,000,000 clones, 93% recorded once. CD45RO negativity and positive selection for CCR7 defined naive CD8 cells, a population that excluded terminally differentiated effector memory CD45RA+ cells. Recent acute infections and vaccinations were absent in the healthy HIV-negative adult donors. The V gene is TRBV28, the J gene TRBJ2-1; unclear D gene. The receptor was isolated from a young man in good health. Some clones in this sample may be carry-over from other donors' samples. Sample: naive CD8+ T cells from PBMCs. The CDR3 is CASSPTKNEQFF. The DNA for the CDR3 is TGTGCCAGCAGTCCCACGAAGAATGAGCAGTTCTTC.